This passage covers 14 T cell receptor beta chains from one sample sequenced in a study of blood T cell repertoires in COVID-19. TCRdb's copy holds only in-frame clones and misses some; the assay was immunoSEQ multiplex PCR. The table records a few hundred thousand clones, around 88% of them present only once. Sequenced: PBMCs or T cells enriched from blood (not recorded which). These receptors were obtained from a woman aged 35 to 49 who had recovered from COVID-19.

V gene TRBV7-9 combines with J gene TRBJ2-7; D ambiguous. Trimming stripped 5 bases from V and 5 bases from J, with 13 bases between. This CDR3 is built from 13 residues. Germline values: CDR1 SEHNR, CDR2 FQNEAQ (reference sequence). CDR3 loop: CASSRGEVDEQYF. DNA of the CDR3: TGTGCCAGCAGCCGAGGCGAAGTGGACGAGCAGTACTTC. The whole variable domain, filled in from reference TRBV7-9 and TRBJ2-7, reads DTGVSQNPRHKITKRGQNVTFRCDPISEHNRLYWYRQTLGQGPEFLTYFQNEAQLEKSRLLSDRFSAERPKGSFSTLEIQRTEQGDSAMYLCASSRGEVDEQYFGPGTRLTVT.

The V and J genes are TRBV11-2 and TRBJ2-1; the D gene is possibly TRBD2 (5 bases). Germline V lookup: CDR1 SGHAT, CDR2 FQNNGV. There are 15 residues in the CDR3. V was pared by 1 base and J by 4 bases, with 11 bases between. Here the CDR3 DNA reads TGTGCCAGCAGCTTAGTAGGGAGTCGGTACAATGAGCAGTTCTTC. Amino acid sequence: CASSLVGSRYNEQFF.

The gene calls are TRBV27 and TRBJ2-1, with D hard to call. This CDR3 has 15 residues. Trimming removed 6 bases from V and 3 bases from J, with 15 bases in between. Germline V lookup: CDR1 MNHEY, CDR2 SMNVEV (reference sequence). In nucleotides, the CDR3 is TGTGCCAGCAGCCAACCTAGTCGGATCTACAATGAGCAGTTCTTC. Encoded protein: CASSQPSRIYNEQFF.

This chain joins TRBV5-4 and TRBJ2-2; TRBD2 matches at 9 bases. V lost 3 bases to trimming and J lost 2 bases; unmatched junction nucleotides: 5. CDR3 length: 16 amino acids. Germline V gene data show CDR1 as SGHNT and CDR2 as YYREEE (reference sequence). The CDR3 is CASSSGTSPNTGELFF. DNA for the CDR3: TGTGCCAGCAGCTCAGGGACTAGCCCTAACACCGGGGAGCTGTTTTTT.

The J gene is TRBJ1-5, the V gene TRBV28, with no clear D. This CDR3 region has 14 residues. Germline V gene sequence: CDR1 MDHEN, CDR2 SYDVKM. V lost 3 bases to trimming and J lost 3 bases, with 9 bases between them. CDR3 DNA sequence: TGTGCCAGCAGTTTTCGAGCCCTCAATCAGCCCCAGCATTTT. Translation gives CASSFRALNQPQHF.

This chain uses TRBV28 with TRBJ2-5, with D possibly being TRBD1 (6 bases). Per the germline V gene, CDR1 is MDHEN and CDR2 is SYDVKM. V was shortened by 6 bases and J by 1 base, with 12 bases between the two germline ends. The CDR3 runs 14 residues. CDR3 bases: TGTGCCAGCAGGCTACAGGGTGGCCAAGAGACCCAGTACTTC. Translating gives CASRLQGGQETQYF.

The V call is TRBV6-2 or TRBV6-3, the J call TRBJ1-2, with 7 bases identical to TRBD1. CDR3 length equals 12 residues. Trimming removed 4 bases from V and 4 bases from J; junction bases left unmatched: 0. Germline-derived CDR1 and CDR2 are MNHEY and SVGEGT. CDR3 in DNA: TGTGCCAGCAGTTGGGACAGCTATGGCTACACCTTC. Encoded protein: CASSWDSYGYTF.

This clone is a singleton in its sample. This sample includes further DNA sequences coding for the same CDR3. V gene TRBV18 combines with J gene TRBJ1-4, with D unresolved. Germline V gene lookup returns CDR1 KGHSH and CDR2 LQKENI. CDR3 length: 13 amino acids. V lost 2 bases and J lost 4, with 5 bases in between. In nucleotides, the CDR3 is TGTGCCAGCTCACCAGGACTTAATGAAAAACTGTTTTTT. This gives the protein CASSPGLNEKLFF. Using reference TRBV18 and TRBJ1-4 for the parts outside the CDR3, the full variable domain is NAGVMQNPRHLVRRRGQEARLRCSPMKGHSHVYWYRQLPEEGLKFMVYLQKENIIDESGMPKERFSAEFPKEGPSILRIQQVVRGDSAAYFCASSPGLNEKLFFGSGTQLSVL.

In its sample, this clone was seen once. The rearrangement joins TRBV19 to TRBJ1-1; possible D gene TRBD1, 5 bases. Germline-derived CDR1 and CDR2 are LNHDA and SQIVND (reference sequence). Trimming shortened V by 3 bases and J by 2 bases, and 16 bases separated the two germline ends. CDR3 length: 16 amino acids. CDR3 in amino acids: CASSILGGAVNTEAFF. The CDR3 DNA follows: TGTGCCAGTAGTATTTTGGGAGGGGCAGTTAACACTGAAGCTTTCTTT.

The DNA of the CDR3 is TGTGCCAGCACCGGAGGGTTCGGTGAAAAACTGTTTTTT. Its translation: CASTGGFGEKLFF. The V call is TRBV27, the J call TRBJ1-4, with D uncertain. Germline V CDR1 and CDR2: MNHEY, SMNVEV (reference sequence). The CDR3 is made up of 13 amino acids. V lost 7 bases and J 7 bases, leaving 13 bases between the germline ends.

In this sample, this clone turned up a few times. CDR3 coding DNA: TGTGCCAGCTCACCAGTCCAGGGAGGGAACACTGAAGCTTTCTTT. Its translation: CASSPVQGGNTEAFF. The J gene is TRBJ1-1, the V gene TRBV18; tentatively, D is TRBD1 (5 bases). From germline, CDR1 is KGHSH and CDR2 LQKENI. V was pared by 2 bases and J by 1 base, with 11 bases between. CDR3 length: 15 amino acids.

The V and J genes are TRBV30 and TRBJ2-1; 9 positions match TRBD2. The CDR3 has 18 residues. The ends lost 0 bases at V and 7 bases at J; junction bases unmatched: 16. Per germline, CDR1 GTSNPN and CDR2 SVGIG (reference sequence). The CDR3 DNA reads as TGTGCCTGGAGTGTAAAGGGCAGGGGTTTCCTAGCGGGGAATGAGCAGTTCTTC. It encodes CAWSVKGRGFLAGNEQFF.

The chain employs TRBV7-2 and TRBJ2-1, with D perhaps matching TRBD2 (6 bases). The V end lost 4 bases, the J end lost 7 bases, and 17 bases lay between the germline ends. The germline gives CDR1 SGHTA, CDR2 FQGNSA. The CDR3 sequence is 15 residues long. The chain's CDR3 is CASSWPISGVNEQFF. The CDR3 region has the DNA TGTGCCAGCAGCTGGCCGATTAGCGGAGTGAATGAGCAGTTCTTC.

The chain has TRBV9 and TRBJ2-1; tentatively, D is TRBD2 (6 bases). Germline CDR1 SGDLS, CDR2 YYNGEE. The CDR3 runs to 14 residues. Trimming removed 3 bases at V and 4 bases at J, with 11 bases between. CDR3 DNA sequence: TGTGCCAGCAGCGGCATAGCGGAATACAATGAGCAGTTCTTC. Residues: CASSGIAEYNEQFF.